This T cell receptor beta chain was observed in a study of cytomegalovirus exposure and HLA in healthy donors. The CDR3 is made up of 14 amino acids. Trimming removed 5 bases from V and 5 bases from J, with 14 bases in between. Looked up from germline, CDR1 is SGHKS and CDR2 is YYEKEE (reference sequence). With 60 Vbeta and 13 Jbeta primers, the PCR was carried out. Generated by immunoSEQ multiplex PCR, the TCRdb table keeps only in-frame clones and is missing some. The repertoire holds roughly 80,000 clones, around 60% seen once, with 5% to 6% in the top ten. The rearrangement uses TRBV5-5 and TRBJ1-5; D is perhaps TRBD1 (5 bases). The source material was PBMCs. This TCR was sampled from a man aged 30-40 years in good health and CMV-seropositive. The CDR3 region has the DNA TGTGCCAGCAGTTCATTCACGGGGGATCAGCCCCAGCATTTT. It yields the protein CASSSFTGDQPQHF.